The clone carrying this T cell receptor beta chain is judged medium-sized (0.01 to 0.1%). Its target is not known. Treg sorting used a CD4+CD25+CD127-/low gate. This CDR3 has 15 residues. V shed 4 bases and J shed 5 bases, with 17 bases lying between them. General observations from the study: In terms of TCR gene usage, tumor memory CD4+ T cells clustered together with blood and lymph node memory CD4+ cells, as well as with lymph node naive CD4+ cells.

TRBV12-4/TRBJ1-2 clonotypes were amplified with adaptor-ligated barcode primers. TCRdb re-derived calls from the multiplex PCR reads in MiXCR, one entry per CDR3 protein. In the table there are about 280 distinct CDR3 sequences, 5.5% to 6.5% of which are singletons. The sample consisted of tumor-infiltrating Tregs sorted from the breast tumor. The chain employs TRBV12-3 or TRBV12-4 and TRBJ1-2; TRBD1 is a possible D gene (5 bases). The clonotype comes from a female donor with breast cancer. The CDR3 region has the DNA TGTGCCAGCAGTTCTACGACTCAGGGTGGATATGGCTACACCTTC. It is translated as CASSSTTQGGYGYTF.